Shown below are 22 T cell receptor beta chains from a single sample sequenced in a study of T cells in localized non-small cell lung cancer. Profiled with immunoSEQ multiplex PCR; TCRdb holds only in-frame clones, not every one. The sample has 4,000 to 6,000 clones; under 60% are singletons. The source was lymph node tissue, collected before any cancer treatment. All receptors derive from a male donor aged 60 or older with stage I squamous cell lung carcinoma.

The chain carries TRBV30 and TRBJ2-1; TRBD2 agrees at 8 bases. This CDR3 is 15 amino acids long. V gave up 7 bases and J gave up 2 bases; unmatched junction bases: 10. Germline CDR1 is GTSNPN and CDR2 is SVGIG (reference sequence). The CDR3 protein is CASNGGAVTYNEQFF. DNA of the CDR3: TGTGCCTCTAACGGGGGGGCAGTCACCTACAATGAGCAGTTCTTC.

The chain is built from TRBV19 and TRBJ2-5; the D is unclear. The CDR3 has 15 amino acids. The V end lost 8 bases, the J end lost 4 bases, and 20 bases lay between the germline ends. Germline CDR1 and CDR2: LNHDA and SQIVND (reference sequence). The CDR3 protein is CASRIGQLVGETQYF. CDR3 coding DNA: TGTGCCAGTCGAATAGGGCAGTTGGTGGGAGAGACCCAGTACTTC. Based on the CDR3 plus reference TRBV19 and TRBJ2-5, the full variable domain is DGGITQSPKYLFRKEGQNVTLSCEQNLNHDAMYWYRQDPGQGLRLIYYSQIVNDFQKGDIAEGYSVSREKKESFPLTVTSAQKNPTAFYLCASRIGQLVGETQYFGPGTRLLVL.

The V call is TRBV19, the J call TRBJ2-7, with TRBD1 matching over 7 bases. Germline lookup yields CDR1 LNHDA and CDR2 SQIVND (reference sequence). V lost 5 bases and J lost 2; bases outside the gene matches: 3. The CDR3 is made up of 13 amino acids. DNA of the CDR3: TGTGCCAGTAGTCGACAGGGAACCTACGAGCAGTACTTC. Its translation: CASSRQGTYEQYF.

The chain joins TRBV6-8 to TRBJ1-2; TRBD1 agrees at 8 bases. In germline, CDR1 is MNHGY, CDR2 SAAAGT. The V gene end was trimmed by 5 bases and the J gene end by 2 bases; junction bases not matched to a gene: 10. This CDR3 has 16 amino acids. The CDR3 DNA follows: TGTGCCAGCAGTCCTACCCCGGGACAGGCGAACTATGGCTACACCTTC. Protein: CASSPTPGQANYGYTF.

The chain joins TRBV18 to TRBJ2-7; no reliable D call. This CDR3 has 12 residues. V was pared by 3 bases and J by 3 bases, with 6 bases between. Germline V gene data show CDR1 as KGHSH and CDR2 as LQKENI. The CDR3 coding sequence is TGTGCCAGCTCACCGGACGGCTACGAGCAGTACTTC. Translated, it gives CASSPDGYEQYF.

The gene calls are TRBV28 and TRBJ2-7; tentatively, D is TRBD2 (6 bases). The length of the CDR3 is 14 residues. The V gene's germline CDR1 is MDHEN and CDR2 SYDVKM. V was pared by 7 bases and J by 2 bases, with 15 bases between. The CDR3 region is CASKSGGTAYEQYF. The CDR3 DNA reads TGTGCCAGCAAGTCGGGCGGGACCGCCTACGAGCAGTACTTC.

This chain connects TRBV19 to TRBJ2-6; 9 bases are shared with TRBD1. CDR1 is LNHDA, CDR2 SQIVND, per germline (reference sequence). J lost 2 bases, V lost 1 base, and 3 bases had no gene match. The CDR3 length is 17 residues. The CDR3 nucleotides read TGTGCCAGTAGTATAGGGACAGGGGTAGCTGGGGCCAACGTCCTGACTTTC. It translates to CASSIGTGVAGANVLTF.

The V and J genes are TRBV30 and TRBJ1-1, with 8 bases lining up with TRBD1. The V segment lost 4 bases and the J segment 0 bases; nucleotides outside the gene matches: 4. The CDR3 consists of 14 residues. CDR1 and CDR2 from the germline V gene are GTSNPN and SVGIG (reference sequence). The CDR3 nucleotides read TGTGCCTGGAATTTGGGACAGGTGAACACTGAAGCTTTCTTT. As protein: CAWNLGQVNTEAFF.

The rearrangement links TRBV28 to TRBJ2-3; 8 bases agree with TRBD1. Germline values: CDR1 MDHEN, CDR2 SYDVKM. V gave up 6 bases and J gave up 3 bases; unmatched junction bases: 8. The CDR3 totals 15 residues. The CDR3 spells CASRFTGGITDTQYF. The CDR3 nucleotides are TGTGCCAGCAGGTTTACAGGGGGTATAACAGATACGCAGTATTTT.

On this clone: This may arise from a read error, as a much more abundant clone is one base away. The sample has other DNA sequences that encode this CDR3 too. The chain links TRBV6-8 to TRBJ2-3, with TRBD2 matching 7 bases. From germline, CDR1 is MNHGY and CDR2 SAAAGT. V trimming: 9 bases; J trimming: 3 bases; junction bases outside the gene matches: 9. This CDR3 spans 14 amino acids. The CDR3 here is CASSYRGDTDTQYF. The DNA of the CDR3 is TGTGCCAGTAGCTACCGGGGGGATACAGATACGCAGTATTTT.

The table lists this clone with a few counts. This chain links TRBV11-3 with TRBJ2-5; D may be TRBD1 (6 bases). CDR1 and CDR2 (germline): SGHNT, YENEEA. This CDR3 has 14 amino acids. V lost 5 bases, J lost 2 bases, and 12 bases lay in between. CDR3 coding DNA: TGTGCCAGCAGCCTGGACAGTTTACAAGAGACCCAGTACTTC. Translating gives CASSLDSLQETQYF.

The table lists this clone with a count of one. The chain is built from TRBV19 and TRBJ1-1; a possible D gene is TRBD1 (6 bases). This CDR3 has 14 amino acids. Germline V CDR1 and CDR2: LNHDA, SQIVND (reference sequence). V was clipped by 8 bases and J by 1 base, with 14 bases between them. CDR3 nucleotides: TGTGCCAGTCAGAAGGGGGATGCGAACACTGAAGCTTTCTTT. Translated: CASQKGDANTEAFF. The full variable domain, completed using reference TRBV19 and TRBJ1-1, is DGGITQSPKYLFRKEGQNVTLSCEQNLNHDAMYWYRQDPGQGLRLIYYSQIVNDFQKGDIAEGYSVSREKKESFPLTVTSAQKNPTAFYLCASQKGDANTEAFFGQGTRLTVV.

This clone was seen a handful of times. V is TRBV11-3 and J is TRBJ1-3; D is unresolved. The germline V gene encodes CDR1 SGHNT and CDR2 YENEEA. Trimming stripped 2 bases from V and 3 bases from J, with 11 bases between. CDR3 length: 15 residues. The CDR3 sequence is CASSLFLRIGNTIYF. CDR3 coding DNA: TGTGCCAGCAGCTTATTCCTGCGTATTGGAAACACCATATATTTT.

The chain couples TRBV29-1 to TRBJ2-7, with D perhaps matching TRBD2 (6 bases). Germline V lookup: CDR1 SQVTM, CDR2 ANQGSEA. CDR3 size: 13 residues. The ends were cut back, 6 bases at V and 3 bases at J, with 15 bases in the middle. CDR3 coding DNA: TGCAGCGTGGGCGGGACTGCCGACTACGAGCAGTACTTC. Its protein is CSVGGTADYEQYF.

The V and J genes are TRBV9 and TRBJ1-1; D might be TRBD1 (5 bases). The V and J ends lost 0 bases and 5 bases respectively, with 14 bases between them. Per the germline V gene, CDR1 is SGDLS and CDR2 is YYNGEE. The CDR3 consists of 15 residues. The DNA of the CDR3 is TGTGCCAGCAGCGTAGATGAGGGTTGGGGGACTGAAGCTTTCTTT. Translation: CASSVDEGWGTEAFF.

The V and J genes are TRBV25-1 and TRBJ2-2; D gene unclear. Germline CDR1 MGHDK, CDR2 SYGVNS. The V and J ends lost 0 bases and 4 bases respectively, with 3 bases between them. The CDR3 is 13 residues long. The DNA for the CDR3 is TGTGCCAGCAGTGAATATGGCACCGGGGAGCTGTTTTTT. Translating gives CASSEYGTGELFF.

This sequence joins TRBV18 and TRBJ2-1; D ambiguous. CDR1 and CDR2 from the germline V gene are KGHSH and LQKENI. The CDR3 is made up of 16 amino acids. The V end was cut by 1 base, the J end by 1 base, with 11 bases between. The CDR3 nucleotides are TGTGCCAGCTCACCACGTAACAGTCTTTCCTACAATGAGCAGTTCTTC. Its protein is CASSPRNSLSYNEQFF.

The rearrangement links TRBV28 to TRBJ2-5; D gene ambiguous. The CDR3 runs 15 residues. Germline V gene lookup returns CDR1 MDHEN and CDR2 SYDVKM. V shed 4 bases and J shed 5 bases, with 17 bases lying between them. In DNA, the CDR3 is TGTGCCAGCAGTTCCCCAGGCCCCCTAAGGGAGACCCAGTACTTC. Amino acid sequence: CASSSPGPLRETQYF.

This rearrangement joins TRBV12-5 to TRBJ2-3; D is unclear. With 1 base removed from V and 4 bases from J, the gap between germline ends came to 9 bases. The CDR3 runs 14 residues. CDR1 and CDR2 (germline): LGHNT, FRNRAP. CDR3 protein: CASGLEVWADTQYF. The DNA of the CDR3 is TGTGCTAGTGGTTTGGAGGTTTGGGCAGATACGCAGTATTTT.

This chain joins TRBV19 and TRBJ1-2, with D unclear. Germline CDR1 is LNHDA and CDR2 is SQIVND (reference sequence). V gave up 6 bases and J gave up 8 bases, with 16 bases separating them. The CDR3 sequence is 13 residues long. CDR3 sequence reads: CASSPPGRDGYTF. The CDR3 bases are TGTGCCAGTAGCCCCCCGGGGAGAGACGGCTACACCTTC.

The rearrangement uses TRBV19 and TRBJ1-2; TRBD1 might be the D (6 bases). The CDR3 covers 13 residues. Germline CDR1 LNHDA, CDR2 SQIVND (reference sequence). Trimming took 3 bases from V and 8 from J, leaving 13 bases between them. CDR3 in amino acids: CASSIDRRLGYTF. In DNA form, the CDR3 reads TGTGCCAGTAGTATTGACAGGAGGCTCGGCTACACCTTC.

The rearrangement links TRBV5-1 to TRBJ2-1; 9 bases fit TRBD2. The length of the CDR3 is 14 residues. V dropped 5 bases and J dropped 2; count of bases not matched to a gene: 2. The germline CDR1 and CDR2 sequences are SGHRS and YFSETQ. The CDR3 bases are TGCGCCAGCAGTGGCGGGAGGGCCTACAATGAGCAGTTCTTC. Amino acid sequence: CASSGGRAYNEQFF.